Below are 30 T cell receptor beta chains sequenced from a single sample in a study of T cell repertoires in cytomegalovirus infection. TCRdb re-called the reads with MiXCR, one entry per CDR3 protein. The profile covers around 500,000 distinct CDR3 sequences, with under 45% appearing a single time and roughly two fifths taken by the ten largest. Antigens for these TCRs are unknown. The source material was cultured PBMCs, sampled from culture after CMV antigen stimulation. The origin of the receptors is a human donor in good health (CMV status not recorded). Some clones in this sample may be carry-over from other donors' samples.

This chain joins TRBV12-3 or TRBV12-4 and TRBJ2-1, with D possibly TRBD2 on 5 matching bases. CDR3 length: 14 residues. Trimming stripped 6 bases from V and 4 bases from J, with 13 bases between. The CDR3 DNA sequence: TGTGCCAGCAGCTGGACTTTTAGATACAATGAGCAGTTCTTC. It codes for CASSWTFRYNEQFF.

This clonotype was detected a few times. The V and J genes are TRBV6-2 or TRBV6-3 and TRBJ2-1; perhaps TRBD1 as D (6 bases). With 6 bases removed from V and 2 bases from J, the gap between germline ends came to 23 bases. This CDR3 is 18 amino acids long. Germline lookup yields CDR1 MNHEY and CDR2 SVGEGT. The CDR3 protein is CASRPPSPGHTTYNEQFF. CDR3 coding DNA: TGTGCCAGCAGGCCCCCCTCCCCGGGACACACCACCTACAATGAGCAGTTCTTC.

This rearrangement joins TRBV7-2 to TRBJ2-5; TRBD2 might be the D (6 bases). V lost 4 bases to trimming and J lost 8 bases, with 17 bases between them. The CDR3 loop spans 14 amino acids. Germline CDR1 SGHTA, CDR2 FQGNSA. The CDR3, as DNA: TGTGCCAGCAGCTCTCGTATCGGAGCGGGCACCCAGTACTTC. Amino acid sequence: CASSSRIGAGTQYF.

The chain is built from TRBV7-9 and TRBJ2-7; the D is unclear. Germline CDR1 is SEHNR and CDR2 is FQNEAQ (reference sequence). The CDR3 is 14 amino acids. Trimming pared 0 bases from V and 1 base from J, leaving 7 bases between. CDR3 nucleotide sequence: TGTGCCAGCAGCTTAGCACAAAGTTCCTACGAGCAGTACTTC. Protein product: CASSLAQSSYEQYF.

The chain is built from TRBV7-2 and TRBJ2-5; no definite D call. V was cut by 2 bases and J by 1 base, with 14 bases left in between. CDR1 is SGHTA, CDR2 FQGNSA, per germline. CDR3 size: 16 residues. The DNA for the CDR3 is TGTGCCAGCAGCTTATTTCGAGCAGCCCCCCAAGAGACCCAGTACTTC. It encodes CASSLFRAAPQETQYF.

This clonotype was observed a handful of times. The V call is TRBV10-3, the J call TRBJ2-1; 10 bases match TRBD2. This CDR3 contains 19 residues. J lost 0 bases, V lost 6 bases, and 14 bases had no gene match. Germline CDR1 is ENHRY and CDR2 is SYGVKD. For the CDR3, the DNA is TGTGCCATCAGACCCGGTGGGCTAGCGGGGGTAAGCTCCTACAATGAGCAGTTCTTC. Its protein product is CAIRPGGLAGVSSYNEQFF.

This clonotype occurred a few times. The rearrangement joins TRBV6-2 or TRBV6-3 to TRBJ2-1; D may match TRBD1 or TRBD2 (5 bases each). The germline CDR1 and CDR2 sequences are MNHEY and SVGEGT. V lost 2 bases to trimming and J lost 11 bases, with 10 bases between them. The CDR3 spans 12 residues. The CDR3 loop reads CASSYEGRKQFF. The CDR3 DNA reads TGTGCCAGCAGTTACGAGGGGAGAAAGCAGTTCTTC.

The V gene is TRBV4-1, the J gene TRBJ1-2; 7 bases agree with TRBD1. Germline loops: CDR1 MGHRA, CDR2 YSYEKL. This CDR3 comprises 15 residues. J lost 5 bases, V lost 4 bases, and 10 bases had no gene match. CDR3 amino acids: CASSLVGTDAYGYTF. The CDR3 DNA follows: TGCGCCAGCAGCCTCGTCGGGACAGACGCTTATGGCTACACCTTC.

This clonotype was detected only a few times. The CDR3, as DNA: TGTGCCAGCAGGCCCCGGTACTCTGGTTATGGCGAAAACATTCAGTACTTC. It specifies CASRPRYSGYGENIQYF. The rearrangement uses TRBV6-5 and TRBJ2-4; D is unresolved. The CDR3 has 17 amino acids. Trimming cost V 6 bases and J 5 bases, with 23 bases left between them. In germline, CDR1 is MNHEY, CDR2 SVGAGI.

This sequence joins TRBV20-1 and TRBJ2-2; 7 bases are a match to TRBD1. Trimming took 6 bases from V and 7 from J; bases not matched to a gene: 5. The germline V gene has CDR1 DFQATT and CDR2 SNEGSKA (reference sequence). This CDR3 region has 12 residues. The CDR3 here is CSADDRVGELFF. In DNA form, the CDR3 reads TGCAGTGCAGATGACAGGGTCGGGGAGCTGTTTTTT.

The genes are TRBV5-4 and TRBJ2-3; 8 bases match TRBD2. The CDR3 sequence is 16 residues long. Looked up from germline, CDR1 is SGHNT and CDR2 is YYREEE (reference sequence). With V trimmed by 5 bases and J by 2 bases, 10 bases remained unmatched. In DNA form, the CDR3 reads TGTGCCAGCAGTCACCCGACCGGGAGGGTCACAGATACGCAGTATTTT. As protein: CASSHPTGRVTDTQYF.

This chain links TRBV7-9 with TRBJ1-2; no reliable D call. The germline gives CDR1 SEHNR, CDR2 FQNEAQ (reference sequence). This CDR3 comprises 16 residues. Trimming cost V 5 bases and J 3 bases, with 19 bases left between them. CDR3 coding DNA: TGTGCCAGCAGCGAACTCTACGGACGCACGGACTATGGCTACACCTTC. Translating it yields CASSELYGRTDYGYTF.

Of note for this clonotype: Its ends do not fully match the called genes, so a read error is possible. The V gene is TRBV20-1, the J gene TRBJ1-6, with a weak D call TRBD1 (5 bases). Germline V gene sequence: CDR1 DFQATT, CDR2 SNEGSKA (reference sequence). The CDR3 runs 12 residues. CDR3 residues: CSARDQIQGAVF. The CDR3, as DNA: TGCAGTGCTAGAGATCAAATCCAGGGTGCCGTCTTT.

This clonotype has only a few counts. The chain recombines TRBV7-8 with TRBJ2-7, with 8 bases identical to TRBD2. V dropped 4 bases and J dropped 4; count of bases not matched to a gene: 12. The CDR3 totals 16 residues. Germline V lookup: CDR1 SGHVS, CDR2 FQNEAQ. The CDR3, as DNA: TGTGCCAGCAGCTCACTCGGGGGGGGGGGGTGGTACGAGCAGTACTTC. Translated: CASSSLGGGGWYEQYF. Full variable domain (missing parts from reference TRBV7-8 and TRBJ2-7): GAGVSQSPRYKVAKRGQDVALRCDPISGHVSLFWYQQALGQGPEFLTYFQNEAQLDKSGLPSDRFFAERPEGSVSTLKIQRTQQEDSAVYLCASSSLGGGGWYEQYFGPGTRLTVT.

This clonotype was counted between two and nine times. The chain recombines TRBV7-6 with TRBJ2-1; 8 bases agree with TRBD1. Germline V gene sequence: CDR1 SGHVS, CDR2 FNYEAQ. The CDR3 has 14 amino acids. Losses at the gene ends were 4 bases for V and 9 bases for J; bases not matched to a gene: 8. The chain's CDR3 is CASSSGQGGFEQFF. CDR3 in DNA: TGTGCCAGCAGCTCCGGACAGGGAGGTTTTGAGCAGTTCTTC.

V is TRBV10-3 and J is TRBJ2-3; no clear D. This CDR3 has 12 residues. Germline V gives CDR1 ENHRY, CDR2 SYGVKD. Trimming cost V 5 bases and J 2 bases, with 5 bases left between them. The CDR3 DNA reads TGTGCCATCAGTTCCTTCACAGATACGCAGTATTTT. It encodes CAISSFTDTQYF.

The CDR3 protein is CASSFLRRSGNTIYF. The CDR3 DNA sequence: TGTGCCAGCAGCTTTCTAAGGCGCTCTGGAAACACCATATATTTT. The rearrangement joins TRBV7-6 to TRBJ1-3; D ambiguous. Trimming took 3 bases from V and 0 from J, leaving 9 bases between them. CDR3 size: 15 residues. Germline loops: CDR1 SGHVS, CDR2 FNYEAQ. Full variable domain (outside the CDR3, taken from reference TRBV7-6 and TRBJ1-3): GAGVSQSPRYKVTKRGQDVALRCDPISGHVSLYWYRQALGQGPEFLTYFNYEAQQDKSGLPNDRFSAERPEGSISTLTIQRTEQRDSAMYRCASSFLRRSGNTIYFGEGSWLTVV.

In regard to this clonotype: Compared with germline, one end of the junction differs, possibly owing to a read error. The chain uses TRBV2 and TRBJ2-1, with 8 bases lining up with TRBD2. The CDR3 sequence is 12 residues long. Germline V gene lookup returns CDR1 SNHLY and CDR2 FYNNEI. CDR3 amino acids: CASSERGLVALF. DNA for the CDR3: TGTGCCAGCAGTGAAAGGGGACTAGTAGCCCTCTTC.

The chain links TRBV20-1 to TRBJ1-1; perhaps TRBD1 as D (6 bases). The V end was cut by 0 bases, the J end by 4 bases, with 21 bases between. The CDR3 is 17 residues long. CDR1 and CDR2 from the germline V gene are DFQATT and SNEGSKA (reference sequence). Here the CDR3 reads CSARDLGGGVGFTEAFF. CDR3 DNA sequence: TGCAGTGCTAGAGATCTAGGGGGGGGTGTCGGTTTCACTGAAGCTTTCTTT.

This clonotype was counted many times. CDR3 sequence: CASSLVVNEQFF. DNA of the CDR3: TGTGCCAGCAGCTTAGTGGTCAATGAGCAGTTCTTC. This chain connects TRBV7-2 to TRBJ2-1; no clear D. Between the trimmed V and J ends, which lost 1 base and 6 bases, there was a span of 4 bases. The CDR3 length is 12 residues. Germline values: CDR1 SGHTA, CDR2 FQGNSA.

CDR3 bases: TGTGCCAGCAGCCCCGGAGGGAGGGCTGGAAACACCATATATTTT. It yields the protein CASSPGGRAGNTIYF. The chain couples TRBV7-2 to TRBJ1-3, with D unresolved. The V end was cut by 5 bases, the J end by 2 bases, with 13 bases between. Germline CDR1 reads SGHTA; CDR2 reads FQGNSA. There are 15 residues in the CDR3.

This rearrangement joins TRBV20-1 to TRBJ2-7, with D hard to call. This CDR3 has 12 amino acids. The V gene's germline CDR1 is DFQATT and CDR2 SNEGSKA (reference sequence). V lost 0 bases and J 2 bases, leaving 5 bases between the germline ends. The CDR3 protein is CSAREDPYEQYF. Here the CDR3 DNA reads TGCAGTGCTAGAGAAGACCCCTACGAGCAGTACTTC.

This chain connects TRBV6-5 to TRBJ1-4; 7 bases fit TRBD1. CDR3 length: 14 residues. Trimming took 5 bases from V and 5 from J; bases not matched to a gene: 5. CDR1 is MNHEY, CDR2 SVGAGI, per germline. The CDR3 here is CASSTGQKNEKLFF. In nucleotides, the CDR3 is TGTGCCAGCAGTACGGGACAGAAAAATGAAAAACTGTTTTTT.

The chain is built from TRBV2 and TRBJ2-7; no clear D gene. CDR3 size: 14 residues. Germline-derived CDR1 and CDR2 are SNHLY and FYNNEI. V lost 7 bases to trimming and J lost 7 bases, with 20 bases between them. The CDR3 region is CASTRISALGEQYF. In nucleotides, the CDR3 is TGTGCCAGCACTAGGATCTCGGCCCTGGGGGAGCAGTACTTC.

This clonotype was recorded a few times. The chain couples TRBV7-2 to TRBJ2-1; 10 bases map to TRBD1. The V and J ends lost 5 bases and 1 base, in that order; junction bases with no gene match: 5. CDR3 length: 16 residues. Per germline, CDR1 SGHTA and CDR2 FQGNSA. The CDR3 DNA reads as TGTGCCAGCAGCCGCGTGGGACAGGGGTCCTACAATGAGCAGTTCTTC. The encoded protein is CASSRVGQGSYNEQFF.

This clonotype has just a few counts. The genes are TRBV7-9 and TRBJ2-7, with 16 bases fitting TRBD2. CDR3 length: 16 amino acids. The germline V gene has CDR1 SEHNR and CDR2 FQNEAQ (reference sequence). The V segment lost 4 bases and the J segment 5 bases; nucleotides outside the gene matches: 5. CDR3 DNA: TGTGCCAGCAGCTGGGGGACTAGCGGGGGGGAGGACGAGCAGTACTTC. Encoded protein: CASSWGTSGGEDEQYF.

The V call is TRBV12-3 or TRBV12-4, the J call TRBJ1-2, with a tentative D call TRBD1 (6 bases). This CDR3 has 13 amino acids. V lost 5 bases and J lost 6, with 13 bases in between. The CDR3 DNA sequence: TGTGCCAGCAGTCAAACAGGGATCCATGGCTACACCTTC. This sequence encodes CASSQTGIHGYTF.

This clonotype is a singleton in its sample. This chain connects TRBV7-2 to TRBJ2-2; D not certain. The CDR3 sequence is 14 residues long. Germline V gene sequence: CDR1 SGHTA, CDR2 FQGNSA. Trimming took off 5 bases at V and 2 bases at J, with 9 bases between the two ends. CDR3 region: CASSTWRNTGELFF. CDR3 bases: TGTGCCAGCAGCACATGGAGAAACACCGGGGAGCTGTTTTTT.

The count of this clonotype is one. This sequence joins TRBV2 and TRBJ1-2; maybe TRBD1 (5 bases). Per the germline V gene, CDR1 is SNHLY and CDR2 is FYNNEI. The CDR3 has 13 residues. V shed 8 bases and J shed 8 bases, with 18 bases lying between them. CDR3: CASGIDRSYGYTF. CDR3 coding DNA: TGTGCCAGCGGCATCGACAGATCCTACGGCTACACCTTC.

This clonotype has ten or more counts. The rearrangement links TRBV7-2 to TRBJ2-3; TRBD2 matches at 7 bases. The germline gives CDR1 SGHTA, CDR2 FQGNSA. The junction had 6 bases not matched to a gene; V was cut back by 4 bases and J by 5 bases. The CDR3 has 14 residues. The CDR3 sequence: CASSSAGPGDTQYF. The CDR3 nucleotides are TGTGCCAGCAGCTCAGCGGGGCCGGGAGATACGCAGTATTTT. Combining the CDR3 with reference TRBV7-2 and TRBJ2-3 gives the whole variable domain GAGVSQSPSNKVTEKGKDVELRCDPISGHTALYWYRQSLGQGLEFLIYFQGNSAPDKSGLPSDRFSAERTGGSVSTLTIQRTQQEDSAVYLCASSSAGPGDTQYFGPGTRLTVL.